This T cell receptor (beta chain) appears in the sequencing data of a study of shared T cell receptors in the human thymus. The table came from immunoSEQ multiplex PCR; TCRdb's copy has only in-frame clones and leaves some out. This table holds just under 550,000 clones, more than 75% found once. The V gene's germline CDR1 is GTSNPN and CDR2 SVGIG (reference sequence). V was shortened by 2 bases and J by 0 bases, with 8 bases between the two germline ends. The CDR3 has 14 residues. The same specimen was also included in a second study, on human thymus T cells. That source adds: Donors were healthy Finnish babies undergoing corrective operations for congenital heart defects. It was from resections taken during corrective heart surgery that the thymus tissue came. Apparent skewing of V and J gene usage characterized both thymic and blood repertoires. Reports from related research described highly overlapping thymic repertoires among unrelated individuals.

Input material: thymocytes. The chain recombines TRBV30 with TRBJ1-5; D gene uncertain. This receptor was identified in a boy younger than two with a congenital heart defect. CDR3 sequence reads: CAWSIVASNQPQHF. The CDR3 DNA sequence: TGTGCCTGGAGTATCGTGGCTAGCAATCAGCCCCAGCATTTT.